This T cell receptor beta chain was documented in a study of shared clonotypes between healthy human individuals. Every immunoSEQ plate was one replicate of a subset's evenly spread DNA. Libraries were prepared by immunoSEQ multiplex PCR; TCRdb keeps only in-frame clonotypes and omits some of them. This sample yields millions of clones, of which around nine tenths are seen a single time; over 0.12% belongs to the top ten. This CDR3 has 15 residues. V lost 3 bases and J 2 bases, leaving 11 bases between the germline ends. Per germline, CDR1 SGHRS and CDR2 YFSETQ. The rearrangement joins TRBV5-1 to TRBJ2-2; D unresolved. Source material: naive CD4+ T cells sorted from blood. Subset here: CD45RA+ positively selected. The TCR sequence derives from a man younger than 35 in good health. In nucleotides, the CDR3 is TGCGCCAGCAGCTACGGAGCAGATAACACCGGGGAGCTGTTTTTT. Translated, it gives CASSYGADNTGELFF. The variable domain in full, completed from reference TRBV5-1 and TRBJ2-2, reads KAGVTQTPRYLIKTRGQQVTLSCSPISGHRSVSWYQQTPGQGLQFLFEYFSETQRNKGNFPGRFSGRQFSNSRSEMNVSTLELGDSALYLCASSYGADNTGELFFGEGSRLTVL.